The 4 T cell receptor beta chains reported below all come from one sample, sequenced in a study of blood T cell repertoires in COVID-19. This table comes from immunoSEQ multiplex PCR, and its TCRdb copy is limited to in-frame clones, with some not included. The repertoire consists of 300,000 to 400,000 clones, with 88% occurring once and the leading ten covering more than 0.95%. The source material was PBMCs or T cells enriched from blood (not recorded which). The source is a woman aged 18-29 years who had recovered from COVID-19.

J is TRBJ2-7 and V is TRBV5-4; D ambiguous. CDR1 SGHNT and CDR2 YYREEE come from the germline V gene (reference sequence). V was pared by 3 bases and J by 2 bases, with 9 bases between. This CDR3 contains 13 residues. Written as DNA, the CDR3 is TGTGCCAGCAGCTATACAACAGCCTACGAGCAGTACTTC. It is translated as CASSYTTAYEQYF.

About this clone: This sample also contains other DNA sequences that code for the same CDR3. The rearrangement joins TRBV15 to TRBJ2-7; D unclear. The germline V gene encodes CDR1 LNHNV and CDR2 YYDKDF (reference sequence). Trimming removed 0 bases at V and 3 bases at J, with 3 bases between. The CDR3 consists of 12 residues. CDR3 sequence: CATSRDNYEQYF. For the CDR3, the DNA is TGTGCCACCAGCAGAGATAACTACGAGCAGTACTTC. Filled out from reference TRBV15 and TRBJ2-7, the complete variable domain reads DAMVIQNPRYQVTQFGKPVTLSCSQTLNHNVMYWYQQKSSQAPKLLFHYYDKDFNNEADTPDNFQSRRPNTSFCFLDIRSPGLGDTAMYLCATSRDNYEQYFGPGTRLTVT.

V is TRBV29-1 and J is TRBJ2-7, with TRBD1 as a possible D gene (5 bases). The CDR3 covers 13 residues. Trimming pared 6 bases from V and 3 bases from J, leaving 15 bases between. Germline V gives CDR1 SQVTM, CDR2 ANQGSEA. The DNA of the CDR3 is TGCAGCGTCCGACAGTCCCCGGGCTACGAGCAGTACTTC. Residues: CSVRQSPGYEQYF.

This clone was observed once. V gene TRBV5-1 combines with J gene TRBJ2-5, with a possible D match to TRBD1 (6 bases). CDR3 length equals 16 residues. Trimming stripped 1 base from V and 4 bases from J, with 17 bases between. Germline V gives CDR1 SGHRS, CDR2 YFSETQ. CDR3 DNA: TGCGCCAGCAGCTTGATGGGCAGGGGCCAGGGAGAGACCCAGTACTTC. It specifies CASSLMGRGQGETQYF.